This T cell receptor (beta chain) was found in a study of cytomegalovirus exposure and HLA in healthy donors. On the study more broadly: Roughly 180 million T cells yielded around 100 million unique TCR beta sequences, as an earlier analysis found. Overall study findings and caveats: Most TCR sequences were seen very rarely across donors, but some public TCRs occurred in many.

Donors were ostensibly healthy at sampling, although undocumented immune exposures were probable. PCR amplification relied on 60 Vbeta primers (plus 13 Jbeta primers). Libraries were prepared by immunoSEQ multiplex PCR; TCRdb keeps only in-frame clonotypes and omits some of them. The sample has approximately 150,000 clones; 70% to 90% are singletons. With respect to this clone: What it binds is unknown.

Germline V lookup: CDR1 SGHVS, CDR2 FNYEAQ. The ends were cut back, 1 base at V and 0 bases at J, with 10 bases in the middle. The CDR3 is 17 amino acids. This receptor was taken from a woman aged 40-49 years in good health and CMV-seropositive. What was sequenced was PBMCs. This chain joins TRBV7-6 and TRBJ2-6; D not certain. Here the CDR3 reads CASSLVQAYSGANVLTF. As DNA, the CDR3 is TGTGCCAGCAGCTTAGTCCAGGCTTACTCTGGGGCCAACGTCCTGACTTTC.